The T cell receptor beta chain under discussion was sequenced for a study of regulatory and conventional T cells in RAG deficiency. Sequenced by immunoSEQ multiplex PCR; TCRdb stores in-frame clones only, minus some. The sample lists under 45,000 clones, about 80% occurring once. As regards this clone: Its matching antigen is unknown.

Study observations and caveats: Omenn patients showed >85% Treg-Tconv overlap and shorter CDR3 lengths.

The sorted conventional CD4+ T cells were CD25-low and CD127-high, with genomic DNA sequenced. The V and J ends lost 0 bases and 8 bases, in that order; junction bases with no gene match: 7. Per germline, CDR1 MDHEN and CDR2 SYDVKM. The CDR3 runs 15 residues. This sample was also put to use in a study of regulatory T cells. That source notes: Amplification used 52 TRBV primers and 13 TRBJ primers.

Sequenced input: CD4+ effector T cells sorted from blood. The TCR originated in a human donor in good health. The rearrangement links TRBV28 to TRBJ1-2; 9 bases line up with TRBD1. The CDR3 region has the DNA TGTGCCAGCAGTTTATGGGGGACAGGGATCAAGGGCTACACCTTC. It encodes CASSLWGTGIKGYTF.